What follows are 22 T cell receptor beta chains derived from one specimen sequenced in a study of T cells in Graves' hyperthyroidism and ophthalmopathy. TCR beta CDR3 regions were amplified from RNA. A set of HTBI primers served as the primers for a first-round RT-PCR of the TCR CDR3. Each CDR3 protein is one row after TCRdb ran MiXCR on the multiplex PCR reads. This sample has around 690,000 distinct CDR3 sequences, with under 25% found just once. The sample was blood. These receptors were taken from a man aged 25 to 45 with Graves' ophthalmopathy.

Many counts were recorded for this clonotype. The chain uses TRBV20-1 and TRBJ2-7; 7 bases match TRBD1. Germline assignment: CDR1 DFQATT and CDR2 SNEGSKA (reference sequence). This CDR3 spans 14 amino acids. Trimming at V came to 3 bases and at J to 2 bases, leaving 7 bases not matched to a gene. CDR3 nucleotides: TGCAGTGCTAGGGGGACAGATTCTCCCTACGAGCAGTACTTC. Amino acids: CSARGTDSPYEQYF.

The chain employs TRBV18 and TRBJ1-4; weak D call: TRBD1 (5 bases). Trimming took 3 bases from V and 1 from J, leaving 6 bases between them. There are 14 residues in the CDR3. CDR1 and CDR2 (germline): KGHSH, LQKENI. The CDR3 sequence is CASSPDRTNEKLFF. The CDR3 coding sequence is TGTGCCAGCTCACCCGACAGAACTAATGAAAAACTGTTTTTT.

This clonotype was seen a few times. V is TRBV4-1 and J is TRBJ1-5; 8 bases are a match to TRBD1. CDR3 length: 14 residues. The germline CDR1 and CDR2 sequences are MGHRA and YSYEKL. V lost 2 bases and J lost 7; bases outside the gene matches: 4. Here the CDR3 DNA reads TGCGCCAGCAGCCAAATGGGACAGGCCCAGCCCCAGCATTTT. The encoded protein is CASSQMGQAQPQHF.

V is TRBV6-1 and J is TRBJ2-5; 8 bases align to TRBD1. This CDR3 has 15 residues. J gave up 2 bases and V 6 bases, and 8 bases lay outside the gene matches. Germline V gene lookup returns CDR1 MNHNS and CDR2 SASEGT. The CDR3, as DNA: TGTGCCAGCAGCCCATACCGGGACAGGCAAGAGACCCAGTACTTC. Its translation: CASSPYRDRQETQYF.

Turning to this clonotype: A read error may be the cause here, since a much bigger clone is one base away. The CDR3 DNA reads as TGTGCCAACACGAAAGACCTGAACACTGGAGCTTTCTTT. This sequence encodes CANTKDLNTGAFF. V gene TRBV30 combines with J gene TRBJ1-1, with D hard to call. The CDR3 runs to 13 residues. The germline gives CDR1 GTSNPN, CDR2 SVGIG (reference sequence).

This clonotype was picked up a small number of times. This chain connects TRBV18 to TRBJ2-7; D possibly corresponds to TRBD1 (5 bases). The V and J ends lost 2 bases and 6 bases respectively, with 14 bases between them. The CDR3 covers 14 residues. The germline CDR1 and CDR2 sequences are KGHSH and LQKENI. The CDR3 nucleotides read TGTGCCAGCTCACCAAGCTTTCAAGGGGCCGAGCAGTACTTC. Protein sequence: CASSPSFQGAEQYF.

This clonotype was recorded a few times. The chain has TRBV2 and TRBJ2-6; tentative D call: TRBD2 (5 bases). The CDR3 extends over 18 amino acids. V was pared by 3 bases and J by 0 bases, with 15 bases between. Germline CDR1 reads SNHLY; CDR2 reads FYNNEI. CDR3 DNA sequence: TGTGCCAGCAGTGAGCGGGTCCTCCAGAGCTCTGGGGCCAACGTCCTGACTTTC. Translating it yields CASSERVLQSSGANVLTF.

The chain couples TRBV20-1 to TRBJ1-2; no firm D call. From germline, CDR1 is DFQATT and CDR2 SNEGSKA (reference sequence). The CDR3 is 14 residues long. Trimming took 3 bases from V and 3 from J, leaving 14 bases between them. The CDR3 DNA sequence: TGCAGTGCTAGGTCTCCGGAGCTCGACTATGGCTACACCTTC. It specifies CSARSPELDYGYTF.

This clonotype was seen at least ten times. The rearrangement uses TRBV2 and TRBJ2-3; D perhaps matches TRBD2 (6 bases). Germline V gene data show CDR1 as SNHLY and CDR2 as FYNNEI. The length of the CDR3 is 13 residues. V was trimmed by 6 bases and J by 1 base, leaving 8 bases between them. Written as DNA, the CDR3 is TGTGCCAGCAGGGGACTGGGCACAGATACGCAGTATTTT. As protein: CASRGLGTDTQYF.

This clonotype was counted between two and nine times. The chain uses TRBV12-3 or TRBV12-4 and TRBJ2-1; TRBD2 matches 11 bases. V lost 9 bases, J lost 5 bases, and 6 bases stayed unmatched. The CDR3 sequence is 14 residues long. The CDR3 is CASTLAGADNEQFF. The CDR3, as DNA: TGTGCCAGTACACTAGCGGGAGCCGACAATGAGCAGTTCTTC.

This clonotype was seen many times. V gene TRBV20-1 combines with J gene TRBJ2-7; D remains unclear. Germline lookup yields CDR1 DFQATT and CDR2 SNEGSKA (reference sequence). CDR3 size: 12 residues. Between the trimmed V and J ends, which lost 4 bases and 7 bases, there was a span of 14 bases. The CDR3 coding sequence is TGCAGTGCTAAGAGCCGTGGGGAAGAGCAGTACTTC. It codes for CSAKSRGEEQYF.

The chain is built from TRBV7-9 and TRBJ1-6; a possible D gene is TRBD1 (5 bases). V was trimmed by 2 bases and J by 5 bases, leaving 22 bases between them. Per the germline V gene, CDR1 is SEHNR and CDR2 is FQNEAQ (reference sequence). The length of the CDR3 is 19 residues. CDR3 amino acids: CASSLYRGGAQRNNSPLHF. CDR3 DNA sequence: TGTGCCAGCAGCTTATATCGCGGAGGGGCGCAGAGGAATAATTCACCCCTCCACTTT.

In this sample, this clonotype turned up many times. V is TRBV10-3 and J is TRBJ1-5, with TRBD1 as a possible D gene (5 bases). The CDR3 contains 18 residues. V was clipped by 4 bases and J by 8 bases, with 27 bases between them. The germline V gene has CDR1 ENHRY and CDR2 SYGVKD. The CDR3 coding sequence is TGTGCCATCAGTGCCCGGATAGTTTCTCGCCAGGGTACGGAGCCCCAGCATTTT. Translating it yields CAISARIVSRQGTEPQHF.

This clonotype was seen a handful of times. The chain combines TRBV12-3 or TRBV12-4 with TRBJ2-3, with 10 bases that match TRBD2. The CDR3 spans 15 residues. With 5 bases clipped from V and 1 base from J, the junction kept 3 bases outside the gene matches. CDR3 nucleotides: TGTGCCAGCAGTCGCGGACTAGCGGGCACAGATACGCAGTATTTT. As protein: CASSRGLAGTDTQYF.

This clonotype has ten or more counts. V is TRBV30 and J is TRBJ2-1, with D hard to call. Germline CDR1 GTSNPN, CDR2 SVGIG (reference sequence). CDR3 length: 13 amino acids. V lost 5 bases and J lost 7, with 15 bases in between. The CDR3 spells CAWGPGPLNEQFF. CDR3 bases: TGTGCCTGGGGACCGGGCCCCCTAAATGAGCAGTTCTTC.

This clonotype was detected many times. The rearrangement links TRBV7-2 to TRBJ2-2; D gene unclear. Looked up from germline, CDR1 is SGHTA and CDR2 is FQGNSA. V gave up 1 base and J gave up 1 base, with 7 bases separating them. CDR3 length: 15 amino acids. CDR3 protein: CASSLEGWNTGELFF. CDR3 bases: TGTGCCAGCAGCTTAGAAGGGTGGAACACCGGGGAGCTGTTTTTT.

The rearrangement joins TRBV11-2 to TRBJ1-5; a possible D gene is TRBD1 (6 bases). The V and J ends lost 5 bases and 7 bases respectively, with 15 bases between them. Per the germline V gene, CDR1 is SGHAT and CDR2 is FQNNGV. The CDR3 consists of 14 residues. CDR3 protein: CASSHRGGRQPQHF. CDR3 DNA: TGTGCCAGCAGCCACCGTGGGGGGCGACAGCCCCAGCATTTT. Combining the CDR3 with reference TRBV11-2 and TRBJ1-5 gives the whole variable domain EAGVAQSPRYKIIEKRQSVAFWCNPISGHATLYWYQQILGQGPKLLIQFQNNGVVDDSQLPKDRFSAERLKGVDSTLKIQPAKLEDSAVYLCASSHRGGRQPQHFGDGTRLSIL.

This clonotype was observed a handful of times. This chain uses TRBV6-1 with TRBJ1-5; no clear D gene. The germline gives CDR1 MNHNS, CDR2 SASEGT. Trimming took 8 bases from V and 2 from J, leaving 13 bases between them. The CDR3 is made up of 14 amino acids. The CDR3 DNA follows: TGTGCCAGCGCGGCCCTTGATGGCAATCAGCCCCAGCATTTT. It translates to CASAALDGNQPQHF.

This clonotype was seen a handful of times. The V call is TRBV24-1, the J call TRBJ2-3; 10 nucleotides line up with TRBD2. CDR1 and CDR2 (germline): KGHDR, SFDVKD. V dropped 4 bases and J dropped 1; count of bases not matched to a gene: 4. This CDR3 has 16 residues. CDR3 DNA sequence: TGTGCCACCAGTGACCCCGGGACTAGCGGCACAGATACGCAGTATTTT. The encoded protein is CATSDPGTSGTDTQYF.

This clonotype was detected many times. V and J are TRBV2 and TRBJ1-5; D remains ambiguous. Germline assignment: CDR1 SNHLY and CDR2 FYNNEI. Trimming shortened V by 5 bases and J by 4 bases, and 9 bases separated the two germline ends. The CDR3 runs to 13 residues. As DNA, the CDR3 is TGTGCCAGCAGTCCCTCCCTTAATCAGCCCCAGCATTTT. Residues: CASSPSLNQPQHF.

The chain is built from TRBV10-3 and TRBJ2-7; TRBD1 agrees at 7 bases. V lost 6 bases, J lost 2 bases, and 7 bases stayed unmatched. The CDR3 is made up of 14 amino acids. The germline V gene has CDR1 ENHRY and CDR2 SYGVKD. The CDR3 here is CAIRTGQTTYEQYF. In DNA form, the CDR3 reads TGTGCCATCAGGACGGGACAGACCACCTACGAGCAGTACTTC.

CDR3 region: CASRLPTGSTNEKLFF. The CDR3 DNA sequence: TGTGCCAGCAGACTTCCGACAGGGTCAACTAATGAAAAACTGTTTTTT. V is TRBV6-2 or TRBV6-3 and J is TRBJ1-4; 7 bases are a match to TRBD1. CDR1 MNHEY and CDR2 SVGEGT come from the germline V gene. This CDR3 contains 16 residues. After removal of 6 bases from V and 0 bases from J, the junction contained 7 bases not matched to a gene.